The 32 T cell receptor beta chains in this list originate from one sample, sequenced in a study of T cells after yellow fever vaccination. Using its own MiXCR run on the 5' RACE reads, TCRdb lists one record per CDR3 protein. Of 500,000 to 700,000 distinct CDR3 sequences listed, about a fifth are singletons. The sample consisted of PBMCs, taken 15 days after the yellow fever booster vaccination. All receptors come from a man aged 25 to 45 who received the YFV17D yellow fever vaccine.

In its sample, this clonotype was seen a few times. The CDR3 reads CASTGQDTQYF. CDR3 nucleotide sequence: TGCGCCAGCACGGGGCAGGATACGCAGTATTTT. The V gene is TRBV5-1, the J gene TRBJ2-3; tentatively, D is TRBD1 or TRBD2 (5 bases each). V was cut by 6 bases and J by 6 bases, with 8 bases left in between. Germline-derived CDR1 and CDR2 are SGHRS and YFSETQ. This CDR3 is 11 amino acids long.

In this sample, this clonotype turned up a few times. This CDR3 reads CASNGGSQETQYF. CDR3 bases: TGTGCCAGCAATGGCGGGAGCCAGGAGACCCAGTACTTC. The chain joins TRBV25-1 to TRBJ2-5, with 7 nucleotides matching TRBD2. Trimming took 7 bases from V and 5 from J; bases not matched to a gene: 7. The CDR3 length is 13 residues. Per the germline V gene, CDR1 is MGHDK and CDR2 is SYGVNS.

This chain joins TRBV24-1 and TRBJ2-3; TRBD2 might be the D (6 bases). Trimming took off 5 bases at V and 0 bases at J, with 8 bases between the two ends. CDR3 length: 14 amino acids. Looked up from germline, CDR1 is KGHDR and CDR2 is SFDVKD. This CDR3 reads CATSVGGSTDTQYF. The CDR3 region has the DNA TGTGCCACCAGTGTCGGAGGGAGCACAGATACGCAGTATTTT.

This clonotype was counted once. The chain carries TRBV14 and TRBJ2-1; D possibly uses TRBD1 or TRBD2 (5 bases each). The CDR3 is 16 amino acids. Trimming stripped 4 bases from V and 6 bases from J, with 19 bases between. Germline values: CDR1 SGHDN, CDR2 FVKESK. As DNA, the CDR3 is TGTGCCAGCAGCCTTCCAGGGAGATCGTGGACCAATGAGCAGTTCTTC. Protein sequence: CASSLPGRSWTNEQFF. Variable domain in full (rest from reference TRBV14 and TRBJ2-1): EAGVTQFPSHSVIEKGQTVTLRCDPISGHDNLYWYRRVMGKEIKFLLHFVKESKQDESGMPNNRFLAERTGGTYSTLKVQPAELEDSGVYFCASSLPGRSWTNEQFFGPGTRLTVL.

The rearrangement uses TRBV12-3 or TRBV12-4 and TRBJ1-3; D is unclear. V lost 7 bases and J 4 bases, leaving 8 bases between the germline ends. The CDR3 runs 12 residues. The CDR3 is CASNPGGNTIYF. In nucleotides, the CDR3 is TGTGCCAGCAACCCGGGGGGAAACACCATATATTTT.

The rearrangement links TRBV20-1 to TRBJ1-2; 8 bases agree with TRBD1. CDR3 size: 17 residues. Germline-derived CDR1 and CDR2 are DFQATT and SNEGSKA (reference sequence). V lost 0 bases to trimming and J lost 0 bases; unmatched junction nucleotides: 9. The CDR3 coding sequence is TGCAGTGCTAGAGACCCCAGGGGGCTCGTAGCTAACTATGGCTACACCTTC. It is translated as CSARDPRGLVANYGYTF.

Only a few counts were recorded for this clonotype. The V call is TRBV12-3 or TRBV12-4, the J call TRBJ2-5; 10 bases are a match to TRBD1. The trim removed 5 bases at V and 5 bases at J, leaving 8 bases unmatched. CDR3 size: 15 residues. CDR3: CASSPRPTGGETQYF. CDR3 bases: TGTGCCAGCAGTCCAAGACCGACAGGGGGCGAGACCCAGTACTTC.

CDR3 in DNA: TGCAGTGCTAGGGACGCCAGCGGGAGGAGATCCTACAATGAGCAGTTCTTC. It translates to CSARDASGRRSYNEQFF. V gene TRBV20-1 combines with J gene TRBJ2-1; 9 bases are a match to TRBD2. Germline V gene lookup returns CDR1 DFQATT and CDR2 SNEGSKA (reference sequence). Losses at the gene ends were 3 bases for V and 1 base for J; bases not matched to a gene: 10. The CDR3 runs to 17 residues.

This clonotype was seen a handful of times. CDR3 loop: CSDGQGAAGTEAFF. CDR3 nucleotides: TGCAGCGACGGACAGGGGGCGGCGGGCACTGAAGCTTTCTTT. V usage is TRBV29-1 and J usage is TRBJ1-1, with 11 bases identical to TRBD1. Germline V gene lookup returns CDR1 SQVTM and CDR2 ANQGSEA. V dropped 7 bases and J dropped 4; count of bases not matched to a gene: 8. This CDR3 region has 14 residues.

This clonotype was seen a few times. At one of its ends the junction is not consistent with the germline gene, which may arise from a read error. V is TRBV4-2 and J is TRBJ2-3, with 9 bases aligning to TRBD2. The CDR3 totals 16 residues. Per the germline V gene, CDR1 is LGHNA and CDR2 is YNFKEQ. The CDR3 nucleotides are TGTGCCAGCAGACAAGAACCGGGACTAGCTGCAGATACGCAGTATTTT. The encoded protein is CASRQEPGLAADTQYF.

The rearrangement links TRBV15 to TRBJ1-5; D gene unclear. The CDR3 loop spans 15 amino acids. Trimming pared 0 bases from V and 0 bases from J, leaving 6 bases between. Germline V CDR1 and CDR2: LNHNV, YYDKDF (reference sequence). CDR3 residues: CATSRDGTSNQPQHF. The CDR3 DNA follows: TGTGCCACCAGCAGAGATGGTACTAGCAATCAGCCCCAGCATTTT.

This clonotype has a handful of counts. The chain couples TRBV5-4 to TRBJ2-3; 13 bases map to TRBD2. The CDR3 contains 16 residues. The ends lost 9 bases at V and 0 bases at J; junction bases unmatched: 7. CDR1 is SGHNT, CDR2 YYREEE, per germline (reference sequence). The DNA for the CDR3 is TGTGCCACCAAATGGACTAGCGGGAGCAGCACAGATACGCAGTATTTT. Translation: CATKWTSGSSTDTQYF.

The CDR3: CASSSIANGPDGANVLTF. Written as DNA, the CDR3 is TGTGCCAGCAGCTCCATAGCTAATGGCCCGGATGGGGCCAACGTCCTGACTTTC. The rearrangement joins TRBV7-8 to TRBJ2-6, with no clear D. CDR1 SGHVS and CDR2 FQNEAQ come from the germline V gene. The CDR3 extends over 18 amino acids. With 4 bases removed from V and 3 bases from J, the gap between germline ends came to 19 bases. Full variable domain (rest looked up from reference TRBV7-8 and TRBJ2-6): GAGVSQSPRYKVAKRGQDVALRCDPISGHVSLFWYQQALGQGPEFLTYFQNEAQLDKSGLPSDRFFAERPEGSVSTLKIQRTQQEDSAVYLCASSSIANGPDGANVLTFGAGSRLTVL.

The chain recombines TRBV18 with TRBJ1-2, with 10 positions matching TRBD1. V gave up 5 bases and J gave up 3 bases; unmatched junction bases: 3. The CDR3 extends over 14 amino acids. Germline CDR1 and CDR2: KGHSH and LQKENI. The CDR3 DNA reads TGTGCCAGCTCATCCGGGACAGGGGACTATGGCTACACCTTC. Amino acids: CASSSGTGDYGYTF.

This chain connects TRBV5-1 to TRBJ2-1, with a tentative D call TRBD1 (6 bases). CDR1 and CDR2 from the germline V gene are SGHRS and YFSETQ. The V and J ends lost 5 bases and 5 bases respectively, with 14 bases between them. This CDR3 is 14 amino acids long. The CDR3 bases are TGCGCCAGCAGTTTCCGACAGGCCCACAATGAGCAGTTCTTC. It is translated as CASSFRQAHNEQFF.

This rearrangement joins TRBV25-1 to TRBJ2-7; no firm D call. CDR3 length equals 14 residues. V was trimmed by 4 bases and J by 2 bases, leaving 12 bases between them. In germline, CDR1 is MGHDK, CDR2 SYGVNS. The CDR3 loop reads CASSASGPPYEQYF. The CDR3 DNA is TGTGCCAGCAGTGCCTCGGGTCCCCCCTACGAGCAGTACTTC.

This clonotype showed up many times. The V call is TRBV30, the J call TRBJ2-1; 7 bases map to TRBD2. This CDR3 comprises 17 residues. After removal of 1 base from V and 5 bases from J, the junction contained 14 bases not matched to a gene. Per the germline V gene, CDR1 is GTSNPN and CDR2 is SVGIG (reference sequence). The chain's CDR3 is CAWSASRTSAAHNEQFF. CDR3 DNA: TGTGCCTGGAGTGCCTCAAGAACTAGCGCAGCTCACAATGAGCAGTTCTTC.

The chain is built from TRBV20-1 and TRBJ2-3; D call uncertain. Per the germline V gene, CDR1 is DFQATT and CDR2 is SNEGSKA (reference sequence). The CDR3 totals 16 residues. Trimming shortened V by 0 bases and J by 1 base, and 14 bases separated the two germline ends. The CDR3 reads CSARDIRPQGTDTQYF. For the CDR3, the DNA is TGCAGTGCTAGAGATATCCGGCCCCAGGGCACAGATACGCAGTATTTT.

This clonotype occurred a few times. J is TRBJ2-7 and V is TRBV5-1, with D unclear. The CDR3 has 13 residues. Deletions cut 2 bases from V and 7 bases from J, with 13 bases between. Germline lookup yields CDR1 SGHRS and CDR2 YFSETQ. CDR3 nucleotide sequence: TGCGCCAGCAGCTTAGAGGATCCGTGGGAGCAGTACTTC. Translation: CASSLEDPWEQYF.

This clonotype came up a few times. The V call is TRBV20-1, the J call TRBJ2-7; 8 bases match TRBD2. V gave up 5 bases and J gave up 1 base; unmatched junction bases: 7. The germline V gene encodes CDR1 DFQATT and CDR2 SNEGSKA (reference sequence). This CDR3 has 14 residues. Written as DNA, the CDR3 is TGCAGTGCTTCGGGACTAGGGGGTTCCTACGAGCAGTACTTC. Translation: CSASGLGGSYEQYF.

V usage is TRBV12-3 or TRBV12-4 and J usage is TRBJ2-3; a possible D gene is TRBD2 (5 bases). The CDR3 is 12 residues long. V was cut by 2 bases and J by 6 bases, with 6 bases left in between. CDR3: CASSLKRDTQYF. The CDR3 bases are TGTGCCAGCAGTTTAAAGCGGGATACGCAGTATTTT.

The gene calls are TRBV20-1 and TRBJ2-7; no reliable D call. The V gene lost 2 bases and the J gene lost 6 bases, with 11 bases spanning the gap. Germline V gene data show CDR1 as DFQATT and CDR2 as SNEGSKA (reference sequence). This CDR3 has 12 residues. This chain's CDR3 is CSARRDLAEQYF. Written as DNA, the CDR3 is TGCAGTGCTAGACGAGATTTGGCCGAGCAGTACTTC.

This clonotype occurred a few times. The chain has TRBV7-2 and TRBJ2-5; 9 nucleotides match TRBD2. Germline V lookup: CDR1 SGHTA, CDR2 FQGNSA. CDR3 length: 15 amino acids. After removal of 1 base from V and 5 bases from J, the junction contained 5 bases not matched to a gene. CDR3 bases: TGTGCCAGCAGCTTAGGCCTAGCGGGACGGGAGACCCAGTACTTC. Its protein product is CASSLGLAGRETQYF. Based on the CDR3 plus reference TRBV7-2 and TRBJ2-5, the full variable domain is GAGVSQSPSNKVTEKGKDVELRCDPISGHTALYWYRQSLGQGLEFLIYFQGNSAPDKSGLPSDRFSAERTGGSVSTLTIQRTQQEDSAVYLCASSLGLAGRETQYFGPGTRLLVL.

The rearrangement joins TRBV7-2 to TRBJ2-7; 9 bases align to TRBD2. The CDR3 totals 13 residues. Germline lookup yields CDR1 SGHTA and CDR2 FQGNSA. V was pared by 7 bases and J by 2 bases, with 3 bases of the junction left unmatched. Written as DNA, the CDR3 is TGTGCCAGCATGCTAGCGGGGACCTACGAGCAGTACTTC. Translating it yields CASMLAGTYEQYF.

There are a few counts of this clonotype. The chain is built from TRBV6-5 and TRBJ2-1; no definite D call. The germline CDR1 and CDR2 sequences are MNHEY and SVGAGI. V was trimmed by 5 bases and J by 9 bases, leaving 11 bases between them. This CDR3 is 12 amino acids long. The CDR3 loop is CASSGSRFEQFF. The CDR3 nucleotides read TGTGCCAGCAGTGGATCTAGGTTTGAGCAGTTCTTC.

The chain employs TRBV5-5 and TRBJ1-1, with D unresolved. The CDR3 is 14 residues long. V lost 2 bases, J lost 0 bases, and 8 bases lay in between. The V gene's germline CDR1 is SGHKS and CDR2 YYEKEE (reference sequence). The CDR3 reads CASSLVALNTEAFF. CDR3 bases: TGTGCCAGCAGCTTAGTAGCTCTGAACACTGAAGCTTTCTTT.

This clonotype has a count of ten or more. This sequence joins TRBV5-1 and TRBJ2-3; 7 nucleotides line up with TRBD1. The CDR3 sequence is 14 residues long. The V gene's germline CDR1 is SGHRS and CDR2 YFSETQ. V lost 3 bases and J lost 2; bases outside the gene matches: 3. The CDR3 spells CASSSDRNTDTQYF. Here the CDR3 DNA reads TGCGCCAGCAGCTCGGACAGGAACACAGATACGCAGTATTTT.

The table lists this clonotype with a few counts. The genes are TRBV20-1 and TRBJ2-5; 7 bases line up with TRBD1. CDR1 and CDR2 from the germline V gene are DFQATT and SNEGSKA (reference sequence). The trim removed 7 bases at V and 4 bases at J, leaving 12 bases unmatched. The CDR3 is made up of 14 amino acids. The chain's CDR3 is CSGRQGPQGETQYF. DNA of the CDR3: TGCAGTGGGAGACAGGGCCCTCAGGGAGAGACCCAGTACTTC.

This clonotype was seen more than once but under ten times. V usage is TRBV20-1 and J usage is TRBJ2-7; possibly TRBD1 for D (6 bases). V was clipped by 5 bases and J by 4 bases, with 18 bases between them. The germline CDR1 and CDR2 sequences are DFQATT and SNEGSKA (reference sequence). The CDR3 is 14 residues long. The CDR3 is CSAENRQGSYEQYF. CDR3 DNA sequence: TGCAGTGCTGAAAACCGGCAGGGGTCGTACGAGCAGTACTTC.

This clonotype has a handful of counts. The chain joins TRBV9 to TRBJ2-1; possible D gene TRBD2, 7 bases. CDR1 is SGDLS, CDR2 YYNGEE, per germline. V was cut by 4 bases and J by 0 bases, with 17 bases left in between. This CDR3 is built from 17 residues. The CDR3, as DNA: TGTGCCAGCAGCCCCACGGGGGGCATGAGCTCCTACAATGAGCAGTTCTTC. Protein: CASSPTGGMSSYNEQFF.

V usage is TRBV4-3 and J usage is TRBJ2-6; tentative D call: TRBD1 (6 bases). V was pared by 6 bases and J by 4 bases, with 13 bases between. Germline values: CDR1 LGHNA, CDR2 YSLEER. The CDR3 is 15 amino acids. The CDR3 nucleotides read TGCGCCAGCAGGCCAGGGGTTACAGGGGCCAACGTCCTGACTTTC. Translated, it gives CASRPGVTGANVLTF.

This clonotype was detected only a few times. J is TRBJ2-7 and V is TRBV3-1; D is ambiguous. Per germline, CDR1 LGHDT and CDR2 YNNKEL (reference sequence). This CDR3 is 16 amino acids long. Deletions cut 1 base from V and 3 bases from J, with 16 bases between. The CDR3 DNA is TGTGCCAGCAGCCAAGTCTCGAACGGACCGGACTACGAGCAGTACTTC. Translating it yields CASSQVSNGPDYEQYF.